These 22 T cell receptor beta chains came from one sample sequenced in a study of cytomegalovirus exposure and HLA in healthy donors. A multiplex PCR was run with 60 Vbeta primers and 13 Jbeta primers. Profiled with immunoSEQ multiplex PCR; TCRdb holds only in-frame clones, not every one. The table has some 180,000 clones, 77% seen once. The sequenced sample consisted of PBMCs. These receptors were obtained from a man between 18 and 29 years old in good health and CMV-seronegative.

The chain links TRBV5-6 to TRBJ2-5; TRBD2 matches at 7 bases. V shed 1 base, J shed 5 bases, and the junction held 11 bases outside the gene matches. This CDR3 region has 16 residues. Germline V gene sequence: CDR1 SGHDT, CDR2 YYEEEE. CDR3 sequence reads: CASSLLVPGGWETQYF. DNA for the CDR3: TGTGCCAGCAGCTTGCTGGTACCCGGGGGGTGGGAGACCCAGTACTTC.

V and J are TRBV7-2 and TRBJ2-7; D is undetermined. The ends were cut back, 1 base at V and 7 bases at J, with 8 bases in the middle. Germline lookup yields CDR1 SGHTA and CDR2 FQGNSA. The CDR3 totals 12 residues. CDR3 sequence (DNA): TGTGCCAGCAGCTTAGGCCTCGCGGAGCAGTACTTC. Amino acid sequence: CASSLGLAEQYF.

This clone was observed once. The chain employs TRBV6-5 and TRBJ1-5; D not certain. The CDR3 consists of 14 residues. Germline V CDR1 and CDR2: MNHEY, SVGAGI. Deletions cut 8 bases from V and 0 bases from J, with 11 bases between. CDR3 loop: CASRGTYSNQPQHF. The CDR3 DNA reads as TGTGCCAGCCGGGGTACCTATAGCAATCAGCCCCAGCATTTT.

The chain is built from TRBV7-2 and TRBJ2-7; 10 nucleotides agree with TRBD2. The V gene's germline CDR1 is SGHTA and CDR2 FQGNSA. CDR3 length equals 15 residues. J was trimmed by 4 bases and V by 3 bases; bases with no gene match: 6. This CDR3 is CASSFTGTSAYEQYF. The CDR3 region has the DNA TGTGCCAGCAGCTTCACCGGGACTAGCGCTTACGAGCAGTACTTC.

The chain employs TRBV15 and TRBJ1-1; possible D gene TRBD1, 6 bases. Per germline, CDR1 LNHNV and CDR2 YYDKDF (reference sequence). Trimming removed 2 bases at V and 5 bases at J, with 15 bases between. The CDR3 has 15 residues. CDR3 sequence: CATSRQSQGGTEAFF. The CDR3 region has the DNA TGTGCCACCAGCAGACAATCACAGGGTGGGACTGAAGCTTTCTTT.

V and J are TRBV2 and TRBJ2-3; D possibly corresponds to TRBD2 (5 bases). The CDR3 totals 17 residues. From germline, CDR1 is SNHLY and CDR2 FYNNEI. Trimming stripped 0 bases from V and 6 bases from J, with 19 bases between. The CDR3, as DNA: TGTGCCAGCAGTGAAGCGGGGAGTGGATTCGGGTCGGATACGCAGTATTTT. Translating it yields CASSEAGSGFGSDTQYF.

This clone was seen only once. The CDR3 DNA reads TGTGCCAGCAGCGTACAGGGGGCCTCCTACGAGCAGTACTTC. Amino acid sequence: CASSVQGASYEQYF. The rearrangement uses TRBV9 and TRBJ2-7, with 8 nucleotides matching TRBD1. CDR1 is SGDLS and CDR2 is YYNGEE in the germline V gene. The CDR3 has 14 amino acids. V trimming: 1 base; J trimming: 0 bases; junction bases outside the gene matches: 0.

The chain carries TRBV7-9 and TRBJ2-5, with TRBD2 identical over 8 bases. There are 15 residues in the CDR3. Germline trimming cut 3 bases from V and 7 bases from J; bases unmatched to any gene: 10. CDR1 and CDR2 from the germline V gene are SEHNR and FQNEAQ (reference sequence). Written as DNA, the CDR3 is TGTGCCAGCAGCTTCTCTGGGCGGGAGGTCGGGACCCAGTACTTC. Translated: CASSFSGREVGTQYF.

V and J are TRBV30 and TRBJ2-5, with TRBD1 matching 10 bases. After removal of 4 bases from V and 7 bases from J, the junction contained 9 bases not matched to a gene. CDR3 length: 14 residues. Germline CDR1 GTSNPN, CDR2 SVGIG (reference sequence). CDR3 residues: CAWTRTGGEGTQYF. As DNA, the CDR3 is TGTGCCTGGACCCGGACAGGGGGAGAGGGGACCCAGTACTTC. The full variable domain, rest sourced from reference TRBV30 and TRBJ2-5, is SQTIHQWPATLVQPVGSPLSLECTVEGTSNPNLYWYRQAAGRGLQLLFYSVGIGQISSEVPQNLSASRPQDRQFILSSKKLLLSDSGFYLCAWTRTGGEGTQYFGPGTRLLVL.

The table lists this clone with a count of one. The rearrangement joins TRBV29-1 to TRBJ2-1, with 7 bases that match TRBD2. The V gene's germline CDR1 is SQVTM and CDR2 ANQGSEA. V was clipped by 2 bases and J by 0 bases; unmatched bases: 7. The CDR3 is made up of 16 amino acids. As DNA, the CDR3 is TGCAGCGTTGAATTTCGGGGGGTGAGCTCCTACAATGAGCAGTTCTTC. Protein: CSVEFRGVSSYNEQFF.

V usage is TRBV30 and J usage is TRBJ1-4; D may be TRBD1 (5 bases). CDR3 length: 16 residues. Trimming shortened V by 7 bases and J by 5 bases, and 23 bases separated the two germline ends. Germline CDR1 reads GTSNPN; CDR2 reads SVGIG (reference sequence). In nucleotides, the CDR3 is TGTGCCTCCGATATCTCACCGGGACTCCGGAATGAAAAACTGTTTTTT. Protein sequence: CASDISPGLRNEKLFF.

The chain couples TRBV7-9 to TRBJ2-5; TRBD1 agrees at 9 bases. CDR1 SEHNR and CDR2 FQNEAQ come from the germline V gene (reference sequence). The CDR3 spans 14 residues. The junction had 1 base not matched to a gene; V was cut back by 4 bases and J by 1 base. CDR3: CASSWTGAQETQYF. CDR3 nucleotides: TGTGCCAGCAGCTGGACAGGGGCCCAAGAGACCCAGTACTTC.

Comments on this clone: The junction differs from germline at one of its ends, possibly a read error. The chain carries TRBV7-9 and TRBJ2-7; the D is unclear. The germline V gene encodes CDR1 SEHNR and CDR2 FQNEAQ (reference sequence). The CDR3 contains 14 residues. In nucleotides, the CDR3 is TGTTCCAGCAGCTTAGCCGCGTTCAACTACGAGCAGTACTTC. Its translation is CSSSLAAFNYEQYF. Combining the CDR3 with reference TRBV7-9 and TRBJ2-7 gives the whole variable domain DTGVSQNPRHKITKRGQNVTFRCDPISEHNRLYWYRQTLGQGPEFLTYFQNEAQLEKSRLLSDRFSAERPKGSFSTLEIQRTEQGDSAMYLCSSSLAAFNYEQYFGPGTRLTVT.

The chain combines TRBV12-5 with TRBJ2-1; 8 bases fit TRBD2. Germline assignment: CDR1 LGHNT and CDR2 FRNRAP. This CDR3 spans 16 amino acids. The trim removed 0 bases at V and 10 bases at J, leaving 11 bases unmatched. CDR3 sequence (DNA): TGTGCTAGTGGTTTGGTAGTCAGCGGGGGCCCAGGGGAGCAGTTCTTC. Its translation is CASGLVVSGGPGEQFF.

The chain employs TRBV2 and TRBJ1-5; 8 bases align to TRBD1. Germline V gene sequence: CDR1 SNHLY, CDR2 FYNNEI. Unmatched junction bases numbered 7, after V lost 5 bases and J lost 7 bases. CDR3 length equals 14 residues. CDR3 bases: TGTGCCAGCAGTCGTACAGGGGGTTACCAGCCCCAGCATTTT. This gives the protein CASSRTGGYQPQHF.

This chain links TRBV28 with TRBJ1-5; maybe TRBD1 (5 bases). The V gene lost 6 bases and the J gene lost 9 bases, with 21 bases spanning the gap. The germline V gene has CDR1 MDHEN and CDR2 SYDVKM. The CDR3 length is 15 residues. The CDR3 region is CASSQRGWLSRPQHF. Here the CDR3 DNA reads TGTGCCAGCAGCCAACGGGGGTGGCTTTCGAGGCCCCAGCATTTT. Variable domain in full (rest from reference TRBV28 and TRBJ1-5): DVKVTQSSRYLVKRTGEKVFLECVQDMDHENMFWYRQDPGLGLRLIYFSYDVKMKEKGDIPEGYSVSREKKERFSLILESASTNQTSMYLCASSQRGWLSRPQHFGDGTRLSIL.

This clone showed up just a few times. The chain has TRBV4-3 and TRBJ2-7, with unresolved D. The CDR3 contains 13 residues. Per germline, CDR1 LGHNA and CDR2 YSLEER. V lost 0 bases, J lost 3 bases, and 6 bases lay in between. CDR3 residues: CASSQDRIYEQYF. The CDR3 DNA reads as TGCGCCAGCAGCCAAGACAGGATCTACGAGCAGTACTTC.

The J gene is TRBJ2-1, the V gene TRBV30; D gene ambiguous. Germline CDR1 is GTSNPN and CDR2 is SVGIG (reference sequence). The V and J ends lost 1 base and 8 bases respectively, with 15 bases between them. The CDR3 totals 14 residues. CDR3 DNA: TGTGCCTGGAGTGAGGTAGGAGTTGACGATGAGCAGTTCTTC. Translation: CAWSEVGVDDEQFF.

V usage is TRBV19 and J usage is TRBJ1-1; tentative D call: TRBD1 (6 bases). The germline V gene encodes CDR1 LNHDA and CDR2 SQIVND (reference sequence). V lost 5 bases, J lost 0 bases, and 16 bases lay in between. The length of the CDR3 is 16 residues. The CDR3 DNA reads TGTGCCAGTAGTCCGCACGTAGCAGGGGTGAACACTGAAGCTTTCTTT. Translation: CASSPHVAGVNTEAFF.

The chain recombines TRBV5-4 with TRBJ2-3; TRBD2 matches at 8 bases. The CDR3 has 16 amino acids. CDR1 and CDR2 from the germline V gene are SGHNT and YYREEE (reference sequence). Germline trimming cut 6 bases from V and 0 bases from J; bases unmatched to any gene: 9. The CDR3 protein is CASKLGAGASTDTQYF. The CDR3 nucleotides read TGTGCCAGCAAGTTGGGAGCGGGGGCTAGCACAGATACGCAGTATTTT.

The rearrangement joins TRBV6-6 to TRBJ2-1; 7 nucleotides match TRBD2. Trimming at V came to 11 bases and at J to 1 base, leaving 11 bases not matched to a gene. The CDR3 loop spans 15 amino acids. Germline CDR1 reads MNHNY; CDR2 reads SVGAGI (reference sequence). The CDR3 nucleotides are TGTGCCTGCCGCCGGAACGGGGGGTCCTACAATGAGCAGTTCTTC. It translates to CACRRNGGSYNEQFF.

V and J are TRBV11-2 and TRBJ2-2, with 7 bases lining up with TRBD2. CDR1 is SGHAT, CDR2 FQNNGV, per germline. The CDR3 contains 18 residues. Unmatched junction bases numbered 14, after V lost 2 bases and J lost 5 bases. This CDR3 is CASSLPRGGAPGTGELFF. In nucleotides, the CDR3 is TGTGCCAGCAGCTTACCGCGCGGGGGAGCTCCCGGAACCGGGGAGCTGTTTTTT.